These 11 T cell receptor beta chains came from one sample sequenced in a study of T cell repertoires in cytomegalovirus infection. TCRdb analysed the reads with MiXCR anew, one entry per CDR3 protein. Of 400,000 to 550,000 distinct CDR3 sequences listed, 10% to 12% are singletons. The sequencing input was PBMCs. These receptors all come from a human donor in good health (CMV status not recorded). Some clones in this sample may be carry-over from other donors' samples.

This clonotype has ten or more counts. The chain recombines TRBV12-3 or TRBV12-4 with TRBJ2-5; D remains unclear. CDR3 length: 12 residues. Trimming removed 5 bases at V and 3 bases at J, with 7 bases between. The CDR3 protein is CASSRTEETQYF. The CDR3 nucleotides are TGTGCCAGCAGTAGAACAGAAGAGACCCAGTACTTC.

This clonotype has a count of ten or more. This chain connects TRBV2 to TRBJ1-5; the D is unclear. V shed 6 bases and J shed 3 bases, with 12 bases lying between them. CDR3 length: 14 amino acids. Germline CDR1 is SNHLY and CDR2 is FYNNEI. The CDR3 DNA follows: TGTGCCAGCAGAGACTCGACGGCCAATCAGCCCCAGCATTTT. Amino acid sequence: CASRDSTANQPQHF.

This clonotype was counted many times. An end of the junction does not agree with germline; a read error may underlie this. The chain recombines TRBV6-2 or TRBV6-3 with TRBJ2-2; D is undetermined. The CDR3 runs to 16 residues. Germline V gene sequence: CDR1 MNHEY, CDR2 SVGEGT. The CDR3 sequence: CASRYYPDPDTGELFF. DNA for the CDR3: TGTGCCAGCAGATACTACCCCGATCCGGACACCGGGGAGCTGTTTTTT.

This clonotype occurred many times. The CDR3 reads CASSGRGTEVDYEQYF. The CDR3 bases are TGTGCCAGCAGTGGGCGAGGGACGGAGGTTGACTACGAGCAGTACTTC. The chain uses TRBV25-1 and TRBJ2-7; D is possibly TRBD1 or TRBD2 (5 bases each). Germline loops: CDR1 MGHDK, CDR2 SYGVNS. V was trimmed by 4 bases and J by 3 bases, leaving 19 bases between them. The length of the CDR3 is 16 residues.

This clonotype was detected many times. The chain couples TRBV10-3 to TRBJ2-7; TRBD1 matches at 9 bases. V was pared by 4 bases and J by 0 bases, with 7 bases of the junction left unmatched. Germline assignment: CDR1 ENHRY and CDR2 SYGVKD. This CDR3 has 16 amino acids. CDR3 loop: CAISAGTGRFSYEQYF. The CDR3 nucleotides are TGTGCCATCAGTGCCGGGACAGGGCGGTTCTCCTACGAGCAGTACTTC.

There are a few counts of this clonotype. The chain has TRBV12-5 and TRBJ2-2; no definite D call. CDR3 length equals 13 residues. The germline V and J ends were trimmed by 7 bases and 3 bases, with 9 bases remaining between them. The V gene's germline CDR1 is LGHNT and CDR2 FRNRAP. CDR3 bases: TGTGCTAGTGCCCCTGAATACACCGGGGAGCTGTTTTTT. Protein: CASAPEYTGELFF.

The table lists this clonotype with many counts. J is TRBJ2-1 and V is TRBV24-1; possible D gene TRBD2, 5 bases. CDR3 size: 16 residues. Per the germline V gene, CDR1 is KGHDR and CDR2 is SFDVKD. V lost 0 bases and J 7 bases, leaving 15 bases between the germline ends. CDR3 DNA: TGTGCCACCAGTGATTTGGCGGCGAACCGGGGTAATGAGCAGTTCTTC. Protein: CATSDLAANRGNEQFF.

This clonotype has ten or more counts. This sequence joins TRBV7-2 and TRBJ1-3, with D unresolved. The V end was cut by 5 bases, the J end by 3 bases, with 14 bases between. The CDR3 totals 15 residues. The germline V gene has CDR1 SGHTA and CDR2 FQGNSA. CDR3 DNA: TGTGCCAGCAGCCCCCGGAGGGCTATTGGAAACACCATATATTTT. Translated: CASSPRRAIGNTIYF.

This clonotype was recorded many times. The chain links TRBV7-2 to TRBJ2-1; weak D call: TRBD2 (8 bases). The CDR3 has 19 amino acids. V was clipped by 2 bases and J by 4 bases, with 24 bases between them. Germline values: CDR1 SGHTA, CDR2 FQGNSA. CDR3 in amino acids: CASSLWPGQAPGGYNEQFF. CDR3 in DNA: TGTGCCAGCAGCTTATGGCCAGGACAGGCGCCGGGAGGGTACAATGAGCAGTTCTTC.

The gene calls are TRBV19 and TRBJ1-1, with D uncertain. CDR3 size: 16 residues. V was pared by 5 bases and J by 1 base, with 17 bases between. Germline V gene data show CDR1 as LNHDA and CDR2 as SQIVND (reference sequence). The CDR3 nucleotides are TGTGCCAGTAGTCCCACCCCCGGAGTTACGAACACTGAAGCTTTCTTT. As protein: CASSPTPGVTNTEAFF.

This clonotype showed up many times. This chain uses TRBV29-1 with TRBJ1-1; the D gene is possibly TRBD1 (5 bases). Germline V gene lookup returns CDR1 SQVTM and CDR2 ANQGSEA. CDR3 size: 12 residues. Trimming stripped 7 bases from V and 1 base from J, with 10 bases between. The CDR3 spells CSGDSRNTEAFF. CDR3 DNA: TGCAGCGGCGACAGCCGGAACACTGAAGCTTTCTTT.